The next 15 T cell receptor beta chains were all read from a single sample in a study of shared clonotypes between healthy human individuals. Naive CD8 cells lacked CD45RO, underwent positive selection for CCR7 and left out terminally differentiated effector memory CD45RA+ cells. TCRdb keeps only in-frame clones here, not all; method: immunoSEQ multiplex PCR. The sample includes hundreds of thousands of clones, 96% of them seen just once. The sequencing input was naive CD8+ T cells sorted from blood. The receptors were gathered from a man aged 30-40 years in good health.

CDR3 in DNA: TGTGCCACCAGCAGGGCAGGGGGAAGGAACACTGAAGCTTTCTTT. Residues: CATSRAGGRNTEAFF. The V call is TRBV15, the J call TRBJ1-1, with 7 bases that match TRBD1. The CDR3 contains 15 residues. Unmatched junction bases numbered 5, after V lost 3 bases and J lost 1 base. Germline V gene data show CDR1 as LNHNV and CDR2 as YYDKDF (reference sequence).

The chain has TRBV19 and TRBJ2-7; 7 bases align to TRBD1. V was pared by 5 bases and J by 2 bases, with 6 bases of the junction left unmatched. The length of the CDR3 is 14 residues. The germline V gene encodes CDR1 LNHDA and CDR2 SQIVND (reference sequence). The CDR3 loop reads CASSYTGATYEQYF. In DNA form, the CDR3 reads TGTGCCAGTAGTTATACAGGGGCGACCTACGAGCAGTACTTC.

The chain joins TRBV9 to TRBJ2-2; 7 bases are shared with TRBD1. After removal of 3 bases from V and 5 bases from J, the junction contained 7 bases not matched to a gene. Germline CDR1 and CDR2: SGDLS and YYNGEE. There are 15 residues in the CDR3. CDR3 amino acids: CASSGNRGRTGELFF. The CDR3 coding sequence is TGTGCCAGCAGCGGAAACAGGGGCCGAACCGGGGAGCTGTTTTTT.

The genes are TRBV6-6 and TRBJ1-1; D gene ambiguous. CDR1 is MNHNY, CDR2 SVGAGI, per germline (reference sequence). V shed 9 bases and J shed 1 base, with 9 bases lying between them. CDR3 length equals 12 residues. The CDR3 region is CASAQKNTEAFF. In nucleotides, the CDR3 is TGTGCCAGTGCGCAAAAGAACACTGAAGCTTTCTTT.

The chain couples TRBV5-1 to TRBJ2-1; D is unclear. There are 13 residues in the CDR3. V was clipped by 0 bases and J by 5 bases, with 6 bases between them. The germline gives CDR1 SGHRS, CDR2 YFSETQ. CDR3 amino acids: CASSLGKNNEQFF. CDR3 nucleotides: TGCGCCAGCAGCTTGGGAAAAAACAATGAGCAGTTCTTC.

The J gene is TRBJ2-5, the V gene TRBV7-8, with a tentative D call TRBD1 (6 bases). Germline V gives CDR1 SGHVS, CDR2 FQNEAQ. Deletions cut 5 bases from V and 6 bases from J, with 19 bases between. The CDR3 has 15 residues. DNA for the CDR3: TGTGCCAGCAGCCATTACAGGGATGAAAAGCAGACCCAGTACTTC. Amino acids: CASSHYRDEKQTQYF.

V is TRBV27 and J is TRBJ2-7; TRBD1 aligns across 7 bases. The CDR3 sequence is 15 residues long. Trimming cost V 2 bases and J 0 bases; bases outside gene matches: 4. CDR1 and CDR2 (germline): MNHEY, SMNVEV (reference sequence). CDR3 sequence reads: CASSLDGDSSYEQYF. The CDR3 DNA follows: TGTGCCAGCAGTTTAGACGGGGACAGCTCCTACGAGCAGTACTTC.

The chain recombines TRBV4-1 with TRBJ2-1; tentatively, D is TRBD1 or TRBD2 (5 bases each). Germline V gene lookup returns CDR1 MGHRA and CDR2 YSYEKL. The CDR3 runs to 14 residues. The ends were cut back, 3 bases at V and 6 bases at J, with 12 bases in the middle. CDR3 sequence (DNA): TGCGCCAGCAGCCAGGGGACCCCCGGCAATGAGCAGTTCTTC. It is translated as CASSQGTPGNEQFF.

The chain employs TRBV5-4 and TRBJ1-1, with D perhaps matching TRBD1 (6 bases). The germline CDR1 and CDR2 sequences are SGHNT and YYREEE (reference sequence). There are 15 residues in the CDR3. Trimming shortened V by 7 bases and J by 5 bases, and 21 bases separated the two germline ends. Here the CDR3 reads CASRTSSGGLTEAFF. In nucleotides, the CDR3 is TGTGCCAGCCGCACCAGTTCCGGGGGGCTAACTGAAGCTTTCTTT.

DNA of the CDR3: TGTGCCACCAGCAGGGAAACAGGGGGCTACGAGCAGTACTTC. Its translation is CATSRETGGYEQYF. J is TRBJ2-7 and V is TRBV15; 8 bases map to TRBD1. Germline CDR1 LNHNV, CDR2 YYDKDF (reference sequence). The CDR3 is made up of 14 amino acids. Unmatched junction bases numbered 4, after V lost 3 bases and J lost 3 bases.

The CDR3 DNA reads TGTGCCAGCAGTTCCCTAGCGGGAAGGGTATACGAGCAGTACTTC. Translation gives CASSSLAGRVYEQYF. J is TRBJ2-7 and V is TRBV6-5; 9 bases are shared with TRBD2. The CDR3 sequence is 15 residues long. Looked up from germline, CDR1 is MNHEY and CDR2 is SVGAGI. Trimming at V came to 4 bases and at J to 4 bases, leaving 8 bases not matched to a gene.

Comments on this clone: One end of the junction does not line up with germline, which may come from a read error. V and J are TRBV14 and TRBJ2-7; TRBD2 matches 10 bases. CDR3 length: 19 amino acids. Looked up from germline, CDR1 is SGHDN and CDR2 is FVKESK. The CDR3 DNA reads as TGTGCCAGCAGCCAAGGCCACAAGCTTTCTAGCGGGAGCTCCCACGAGCAGTACTTC. Translated: CASSQGHKLSSGSSHEQYF.

V gene TRBV5-1 combines with J gene TRBJ2-3, with 14 bases fitting TRBD2. Germline V gene lookup returns CDR1 SGHRS and CDR2 YFSETQ. Trimming removed 4 bases from V and 5 bases from J; junction bases left unmatched: 6. This CDR3 comprises 16 residues. As DNA, the CDR3 is TGCGCCAGCAGCCCGGGACTAGCGGGAGTAGTAGATACGCAGTATTTT. It yields the protein CASSPGLAGVVDTQYF.

V and J are TRBV5-4 and TRBJ2-7, with 9 bases aligning to TRBD1. Germline V lookup: CDR1 SGHNT, CDR2 YYREEE (reference sequence). The CDR3 spans 15 residues. V lost 0 bases and J lost 6; bases outside the gene matches: 7. CDR3 sequence (DNA): TGTGCCAGCAGCTTGGGGGACAGGGAAGGGATCGAGCAGTACTTC. Amino acids: CASSLGDREGIEQYF.

Worth noting for this clone: Other nucleotide sequences from this sample produce the same CDR3. V gene TRBV29-1 combines with J gene TRBJ2-1; 10 bases are a match to TRBD2. Germline values: CDR1 SQVTM, CDR2 ANQGSEA. The V segment lost 4 bases and the J segment 3 bases; nucleotides outside the gene matches: 0. This CDR3 is 13 amino acids long. In nucleotides, the CDR3 is TGCAGCGTTGGGACTAGCGGCTACAATGAGCAGTTCTTC. This codes for CSVGTSGYNEQFF.